The clone carrying this T cell receptor beta chain is medium-sized. Antigen unknown. Cultured CD4+ T cells had their DNA profiled by the Oncomine TCR Beta short-read assay. A single record per CDR3 protein comes from TCRdb applying MiXCR to the PCR reads. The table lists 15,000 to 20,000 distinct CDR3 sequences, roughly 27% of them singletons, with roughly 18% in the top ten. The data belong to a study of vaccination and CD4 T cells after COVID-19. Study context: In the convalescent group, nasal swab PCR was SARS-CoV-2 positive; fewer than 10 cases were mild and one severe. Investigators stimulated cells with overlapping spike peptides drawn from SARS-CoV-2, HCoV-NL63, HCoV-OC43 and HCoV-229E.

CDR3 length: 14 amino acids. CDR1 DFQATT and CDR2 SNEGSKA come from the germline V gene (reference sequence). V shed 4 bases, J shed 8 bases, and the junction held 11 bases outside the gene matches. Treatment here: approximately nine-day PBMC culture with coronavirus spike peptide pools or control peptides (ViraFEST assay). The sequencing input was cultured CD4+ T cells from blood. This receptor was obtained from a human donor with COVID-19. The chain links TRBV20-1 to TRBJ2-4; 7 bases match TRBD2. The CDR3 DNA follows: TGCAGTGCTATATCTAGCGGTCGAGGGGACATTCAGTACTTC. It specifies CSAISSGRGDIQYF.